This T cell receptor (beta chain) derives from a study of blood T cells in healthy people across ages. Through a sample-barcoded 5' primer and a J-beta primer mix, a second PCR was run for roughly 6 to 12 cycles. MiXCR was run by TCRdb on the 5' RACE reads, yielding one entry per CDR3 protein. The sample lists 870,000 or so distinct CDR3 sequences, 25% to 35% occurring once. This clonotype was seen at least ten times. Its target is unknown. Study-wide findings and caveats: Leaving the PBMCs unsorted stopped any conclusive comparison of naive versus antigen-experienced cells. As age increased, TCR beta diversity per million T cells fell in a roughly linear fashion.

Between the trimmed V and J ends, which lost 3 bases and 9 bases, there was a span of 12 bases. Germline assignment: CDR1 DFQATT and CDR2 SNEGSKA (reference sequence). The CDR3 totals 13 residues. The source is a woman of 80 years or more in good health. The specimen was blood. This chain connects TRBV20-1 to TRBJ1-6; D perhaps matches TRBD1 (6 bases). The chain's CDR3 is CSASVQGGSPLHF. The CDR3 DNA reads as TGCAGTGCTAGTGTACAGGGCGGTTCACCCCTCCACTTT.